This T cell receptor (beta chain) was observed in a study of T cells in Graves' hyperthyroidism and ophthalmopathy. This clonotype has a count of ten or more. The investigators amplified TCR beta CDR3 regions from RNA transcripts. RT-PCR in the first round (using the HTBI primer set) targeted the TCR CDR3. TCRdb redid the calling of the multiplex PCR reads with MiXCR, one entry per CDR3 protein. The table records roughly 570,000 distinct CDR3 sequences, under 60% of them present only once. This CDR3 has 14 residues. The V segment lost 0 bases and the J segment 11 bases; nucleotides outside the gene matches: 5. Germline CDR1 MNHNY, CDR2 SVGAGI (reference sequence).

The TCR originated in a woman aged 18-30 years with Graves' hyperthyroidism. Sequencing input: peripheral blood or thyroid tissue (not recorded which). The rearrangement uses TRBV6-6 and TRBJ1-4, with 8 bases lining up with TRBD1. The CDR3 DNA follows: TGTGCCAGCAGTTACTCGACAGGGGTGAGGAAACTGTTTTTT. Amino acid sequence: CASSYSTGVRKLFF.